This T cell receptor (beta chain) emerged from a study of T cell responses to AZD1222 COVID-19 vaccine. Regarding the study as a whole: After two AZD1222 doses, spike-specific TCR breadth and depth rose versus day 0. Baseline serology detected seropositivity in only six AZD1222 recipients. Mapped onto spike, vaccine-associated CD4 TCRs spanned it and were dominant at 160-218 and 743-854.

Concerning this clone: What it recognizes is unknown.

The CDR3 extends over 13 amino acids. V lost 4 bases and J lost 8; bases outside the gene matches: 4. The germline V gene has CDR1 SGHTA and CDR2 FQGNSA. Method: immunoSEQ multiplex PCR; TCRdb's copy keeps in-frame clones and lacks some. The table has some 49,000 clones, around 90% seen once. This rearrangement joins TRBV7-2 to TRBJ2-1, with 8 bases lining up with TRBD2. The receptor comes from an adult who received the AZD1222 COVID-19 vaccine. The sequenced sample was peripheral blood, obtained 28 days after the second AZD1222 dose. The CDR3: CASSSGLGDEQFF. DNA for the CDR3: TGTGCCAGCAGCTCGGGACTAGGCGATGAGCAGTTCTTC.